This T cell receptor (beta chain) was recovered during a study of OX40 agonist ivuxolimab in advanced cancers. Repertoires were generated with immunoSEQ multiplex PCR, while TCRdb's copy carries only in-frame clones and drops some. Of some 130,000 clones listed, 90% are singletons. This CDR3 is built from 14 residues. Germline loops: CDR1 MNHNS, CDR2 SASEGT. Trimming pared 1 base from V and 5 bases from J, leaving 11 bases between. V and J are TRBV6-1 and TRBJ2-5; D is possibly TRBD1 (5 bases). The clonotype originates from an adult with an advanced solid tumor such as melanoma, head and neck, liver or kidney cancer. Specimen: CD4+ or CD8+ T cells sorted from blood, collected in a trial of the OX40 agonist ivuxolimab. CDR3 region: CASSEGGAGETQYF. The CDR3 nucleotides are TGTGCCAGCAGTGAAGGTGGGGCAGGGGAGACCCAGTACTTC.